The 3 T cell receptor beta chains listed next were all sequenced from one sample in a study of cytomegalovirus exposure and HLA in healthy donors. With 60 Vbeta and 13 Jbeta primers, the PCR was carried out. The repertoire was sequenced with immunoSEQ multiplex PCR; TCRdb's copy has only in-frame clones and lacks some. Counted here are 180,000 or so clones, 75% to 85% occurring once; the ten biggest clones make up roughly 1.5%. Sample: PBMCs. All receptors come from a young man in good health and CMV-seronegative.

The chain joins TRBV19 to TRBJ1-1, with D maybe TRBD1 (6 bases). The germline V gene has CDR1 LNHDA and CDR2 SQIVND (reference sequence). V was pared by 4 bases and J by 0 bases, with 9 bases between. CDR3 size: 14 residues. CDR3 region: CASSNREMNTEAFF. The CDR3 DNA is TGTGCCAGTAGTAACAGGGAGATGAACACTGAAGCTTTCTTT.

This clone appeared a single time. The chain uses TRBV5-4 and TRBJ2-3; 8 bases map to TRBD2. The germline V gene encodes CDR1 SGHNT and CDR2 YYREEE (reference sequence). This CDR3 has 14 residues. Trimming removed 2 bases from V and 4 bases from J; junction bases left unmatched: 3. CDR3 amino acids: CASSLAGDADTQYF. The CDR3 bases are TGTGCCAGCAGCTTAGCGGGAGACGCAGATACGCAGTATTTT.

This clone occurred once. The chain uses TRBV6-1 and TRBJ2-3; 8 bases align to TRBD1. The CDR3 consists of 14 residues. The ends lost 6 bases at V and 5 bases at J; junction bases unmatched: 7. Germline V gene lookup returns CDR1 MNHNS and CDR2 SASEGT. CDR3 in amino acids: CASRLRGLGDTQYF. The CDR3 nucleotides read TGTGCCAGCAGACTCAGGGGGCTGGGAGATACGCAGTATTTT.